This TCR beta chain is drawn from a study of blood T cell repertoires in COVID-19. Original processing notes: Counts of nucleated cells, estimated from reference gene primer amplification, were obtained. Method: immunoSEQ multiplex PCR; TCRdb's copy keeps in-frame clones and lacks some. V, J and clone size are those of that table, while D and trimming were read from the DNA. The sample includes about 220,000 clones, around four fifths of them seen just once. The trim removed 3 bases at V and 2 bases at J, leaving 6 bases unmatched. Germline CDR1 is KGHSH and CDR2 is LQKENI. This CDR3 has 17 residues. The source of this sequence is a woman aged 55-70 years who had recovered from COVID-19. The genes are TRBV18 and TRBJ1-4, with 10 positions matching TRBD1. The sample taken for sequencing was peripheral blood. The CDR3 coding sequence is TGTGCCAGCTCACCCGACAGGGGGCGAGCTACTAATGAAAAACTGTTTTTT. Residues: CASSPDRGRATNEKLFF.